This T cell receptor (beta chain) was identified in a study of PD-1 blockade in classical Hodgkin lymphoma. Study-level points and caveats: There remain no defined causes for the repertoire differences, which possibly reflect disease activity or prior therapy.

To note about this clone: The antigen is undetermined.

Germline CDR1 is SEHNR and CDR2 is FQNEAQ (reference sequence). The length of the CDR3 is 14 residues. Trimming stripped 3 bases from V and 5 bases from J, with 11 bases between. Clones were read by immunoSEQ multiplex PCR, and TCRdb kept only the in-frame ones, dropping some. The profile shows roughly 97,000 clones, 65% to 85% of them singletons. Each and every patient relapsed after autologous stem cell transplantation, and patients got differing brentuximab vedotin exposure. This material consisted of peripheral blood mononuclear cells (PBMCs), taken at baseline. The chain couples TRBV7-9 to TRBJ1-5; D may be TRBD1 (6 bases). This TCR was sampled from a human donor with classical Hodgkin lymphoma. The CDR3 sequence: CASSLQGSDQPQHF. In DNA, the CDR3 is TGTGCCAGCAGCTTGCAGGGGAGCGATCAGCCCCAGCATTTT.